This T cell receptor (beta chain) is drawn from a study of long-term antiretroviral therapy in people with HIV. This CDR3 has 13 amino acids. Germline lookup yields CDR1 LNHDA and CDR2 SQIVND (reference sequence). The V end lost 7 bases, the J end lost 6 bases, and 15 bases lay between the germline ends. Survey-level resolution applied to immunoSEQ assay v3.0. Clones were sequenced by immunoSEQ multiplex PCR, and TCRdb holds only the in-frame ones, with some missing. The table shows tens of thousands of clones, with about 76% occurring only once. Sequencing used unsorted PBMCs, obtained 0.1 years before starting antiretroviral therapy. The chain uses TRBV19 and TRBJ1-1; D not resolved. The sequence was obtained from a man between 40 and 49 years old with HIV. DNA for the CDR3: TGTGCCAGTACGGGCCCCGAAAGTGCTGAAGCTTTCTTT. Amino acids: CASTGPESAEAFF. Full variable domain (remainder filled in from reference TRBV19 and TRBJ1-1): DGGITQSPKYLFRKEGQNVTLSCEQNLNHDAMYWYRQDPGQGLRLIYYSQIVNDFQKGDIAEGYSVSREKKESFPLTVTSAQKNPTAFYLCASTGPESAEAFFGQGTRLTVV.